Following are 20 T cell receptor beta chains from one sample sequenced in a study of shared clonotypes between healthy human individuals. Sequencing used immunoSEQ multiplex PCR; TCRdb keeps in-frame clones, though not all of them. Altogether around 990,000 clones are present, 70% to 80% being singletons, with the ten largest covering over 0.8%. The sequenced sample consisted of memory CD4+ T cells from PBMCs. As for subset: CD45RA-negative fraction. The receptors shown here come from a man younger than 30 in good health. Some clones in this sample may be carry-over from other donors' samples.

This clone was observed a handful of times. This CDR3 reads CSGPLGNEQFF. CDR3 coding DNA: TGCAGTGGCCCACTTGGCAATGAGCAGTTCTTC. The chain links TRBV20-1 to TRBJ2-1; D is unclear. Per germline, CDR1 DFQATT and CDR2 SNEGSKA (reference sequence). With 7 bases removed from V and 6 bases from J, the gap between germline ends came to 10 bases. This CDR3 contains 11 residues.

This clone was seen a few times. V usage is TRBV28 and J usage is TRBJ2-4, with D perhaps assigned TRBD1 or TRBD2 (5 bases each). The germline V gene has CDR1 MDHEN and CDR2 SYDVKM. The ends were cut back, 3 bases at V and 7 bases at J, with 10 bases in the middle. There are 13 residues in the CDR3. As DNA, the CDR3 is TGTGCCAGCAGTTTCGGGGCAGGGAACATTCAGTACTTC. As protein: CASSFGAGNIQYF.

The genes are TRBV30 and TRBJ1-2; D is unclear. CDR3 length equals 15 residues. V dropped 0 bases and J dropped 7 bases, with 18 bases sitting between them. Germline CDR1 and CDR2: GTSNPN and SVGIG (reference sequence). CDR3 DNA sequence: TGTGCCTGGAGTGTTTCGGTGGAAGCTATATTTGGCTACACCTTC. Amino acids: CAWSVSVEAIFGYTF.

This chain joins TRBV6-5 and TRBJ1-2; TRBD1 matches at 8 bases. Trimming took 5 bases from V and 8 from J; bases not matched to a gene: 7. Germline CDR1 is MNHEY and CDR2 is SVGAGI. The CDR3 sequence is 13 residues long. For the CDR3, the DNA is TGTGCCAGCAGTCTCGGACAGGGAATGGGCTACACCTTC. Translating gives CASSLGQGMGYTF.

The chain recombines TRBV27 with TRBJ1-2, with D perhaps matching TRBD1 (5 bases). Germline CDR1 MNHEY, CDR2 SMNVEV (reference sequence). The CDR3 has 14 residues. Trimming left V 0 bases short and J 5 bases short, with 10 bases between. This CDR3 is CASSLSRDGYGYTF. For the CDR3, the DNA is TGTGCCAGCAGTTTATCTAGGGACGGTTATGGCTACACCTTC.

The chain links TRBV4-3 to TRBJ2-1; D may be TRBD1 (6 bases). This CDR3 comprises 13 residues. The V gene's germline CDR1 is LGHNA and CDR2 YSLEER. V lost 4 bases and J lost 9, with 13 bases in between. The CDR3 sequence is CASSRAGTTEQFF. DNA for the CDR3: TGCGCCAGCAGCCGCGCCGGGACAACTGAGCAGTTCTTC.

This clone has just one count. The J gene is TRBJ1-4, the V gene TRBV28; 8 bases are shared with TRBD1. The CDR3 extends over 13 amino acids. CDR1 is MDHEN, CDR2 SYDVKM, per germline. Trimming removed 8 bases from V and 4 bases from J; junction bases left unmatched: 3. The CDR3: CASLDRGNEKLFF. Written as DNA, the CDR3 is TGTGCCAGCCTCGACAGGGGTAATGAAAAACTGTTTTTT.

This clone was detected only once. The chain links TRBV25-1 to TRBJ2-5, with unresolved D. The end of the DNA fits TRBJ2-7 better, so the J call may be wrong. This CDR3 spans 14 amino acids. The germline CDR1 and CDR2 sequences are MGHDK and SYGVNS. CDR3 in amino acids: CASSGTVGPYEQYF. The CDR3 bases are TGTGCCAGCAGTGGCACCGTCGGTCCCTACGAGCAGTACTTC.

The chain recombines TRBV5-6 with TRBJ1-2; no clear D. There are 13 residues in the CDR3. V lost 1 base to trimming and J lost 5 bases, with 9 bases between them. The germline CDR1 and CDR2 sequences are SGHDT and YYEEEE. In DNA, the CDR3 is TGTGCCAGCAGCTTGCGCCAGCTGTATGGCTACACCTTC. It translates to CASSLRQLYGYTF.

V is TRBV6-5 and J is TRBJ1-3; D might be TRBD1 (5 bases). The CDR3 is 15 amino acids. The germline gives CDR1 MNHEY, CDR2 SVGAGI. V was cut by 5 bases and J by 0 bases, with 11 bases left in between. This CDR3 reads CASSTTGVSGNTIYF. The CDR3 coding sequence is TGTGCCAGCAGTACTACGGGGGTCTCTGGAAACACCATATATTTT.

The V gene is TRBV28, the J gene TRBJ2-7; 10 positions match TRBD2. The CDR3 sequence is 12 residues long. CDR1 is MDHEN and CDR2 is SYDVKM in the germline V gene. V gave up 5 bases and J gave up 11 bases; unmatched junction bases: 6. Here the CDR3 reads CASSLASGSEYF. The CDR3 nucleotides read TGTGCCAGCAGTCTGGCTAGCGGGAGCGAGTACTTC.

This clone was seen only a few times. The chain employs TRBV5-1 and TRBJ2-1; possibly TRBD2 for D (7 bases). V lost 4 bases, J lost 2 bases, and 13 bases lay in between. The CDR3 contains 15 residues. Germline V gene data show CDR1 as SGHRS and CDR2 as YFSETQ. CDR3 DNA: TGCGCCAGCAGCCGGTGGGAGGGGGCCTACAATGAGCAGTTCTTC. This translates into CASSRWEGAYNEQFF.

The V and J genes are TRBV11-2 and TRBJ2-2, with a weak D call TRBD1 (6 bases). This CDR3 is 13 amino acids long. Trimming stripped 3 bases from V and 5 bases from J, with 7 bases between. Per the germline V gene, CDR1 is SGHAT and CDR2 is FQNNGV. The CDR3, as DNA: TGTGCCAGCAGCTTTACAGGGACCGGGGAGCTGTTTTTT. Its translation: CASSFTGTGELFF.

This clone showed up just a few times. This chain links TRBV4-2 with TRBJ1-1; D not resolved. This CDR3 contains 16 residues. Germline CDR1 is LGHNA and CDR2 is YNFKEQ. Trimming stripped 1 base from V and 2 bases from J, with 14 bases between. CDR3: CASSQGSVTGNTEAFF. The CDR3 region has the DNA TGTGCCAGCAGCCAAGGGTCTGTGACGGGAAACACTGAAGCTTTCTTT.

V is TRBV5-6 and J is TRBJ2-1; no reliable D call. Trimming shortened V by 0 bases and J by 5 bases, and 12 bases separated the two germline ends. The V gene's germline CDR1 is SGHDT and CDR2 YYEEEE. The CDR3 is 15 residues long. Written as DNA, the CDR3 is TGTGCCAGCAGCTTGGCCAACAGAGTAAACAATGAGCAGTTCTTC. Translating gives CASSLANRVNNEQFF. The whole variable domain, filled in from reference TRBV5-6 and TRBJ2-1, reads DAGVTQSPTHLIKTRGQQVTLRCSPKSGHDTVSWYQQALGQGPQFIFQYYEEEERQRGNFPDRFSGHQFPNYSSELNVNALLLGDSALYLCASSLANRVNNEQFFGPGTRLTVL.

This chain connects TRBV4-3 to TRBJ2-5; D is perhaps TRBD1 (5 bases). The V and J ends lost 4 bases and 3 bases respectively, with 15 bases between them. Germline CDR1 reads LGHNA; CDR2 reads YSLEER. The CDR3 loop spans 15 amino acids. CDR3 protein: CASSRTRDSKETQYF. The DNA for the CDR3 is TGCGCCAGCAGCCGAACGAGAGACAGTAAAGAGACCCAGTACTTC.

This sequence joins TRBV7-9 and TRBJ2-1; 12 positions match TRBD2. This CDR3 has 15 amino acids. The V segment lost 5 bases and the J segment 9 bases; nucleotides outside the gene matches: 8. Germline values: CDR1 SEHNR, CDR2 FQNEAQ (reference sequence). Here the CDR3 reads CASSLTSGSYGEQFF. The DNA for the CDR3 is TGTGCCAGCAGCCTGACTAGCGGGAGTTACGGTGAGCAGTTCTTC.

The chain links TRBV10-3 to TRBJ2-1; TRBD2 matches at 10 bases. V dropped 3 bases and J dropped 2; count of bases not matched to a gene: 10. Germline V gene data show CDR1 as ENHRY and CDR2 as SYGVKD. This CDR3 spans 18 amino acids. The CDR3 DNA follows: TGTGCCATCAGTGAAACCAGAACTAGCGGGGATACCTACAATGAGCAGTTCTTC. Translating gives CAISETRTSGDTYNEQFF.

The chain combines TRBV28 with TRBJ1-1; 8 bases align to TRBD1. The CDR3 loop spans 15 amino acids. V shed 6 bases and J 5 bases; nucleotides not matched to a gene: 11. Germline loops: CDR1 MDHEN, CDR2 SYDVKM. The CDR3: CASSRPTGGRTEAFF. CDR3 in DNA: TGTGCCAGCAGCCGACCAACAGGGGGTAGGACTGAAGCTTTCTTT.

V and J are TRBV7-6 and TRBJ1-2, with D possibly TRBD1 on 5 matching bases. From germline, CDR1 is SGHVS and CDR2 FNYEAQ. V shed 4 bases and J shed 4 bases, with 10 bases lying between them. The length of the CDR3 is 13 residues. Here the CDR3 reads CASSSTGTYGYTF. CDR3 coding DNA: TGTGCCAGCAGCTCTACCGGGACCTATGGCTACACCTTC.